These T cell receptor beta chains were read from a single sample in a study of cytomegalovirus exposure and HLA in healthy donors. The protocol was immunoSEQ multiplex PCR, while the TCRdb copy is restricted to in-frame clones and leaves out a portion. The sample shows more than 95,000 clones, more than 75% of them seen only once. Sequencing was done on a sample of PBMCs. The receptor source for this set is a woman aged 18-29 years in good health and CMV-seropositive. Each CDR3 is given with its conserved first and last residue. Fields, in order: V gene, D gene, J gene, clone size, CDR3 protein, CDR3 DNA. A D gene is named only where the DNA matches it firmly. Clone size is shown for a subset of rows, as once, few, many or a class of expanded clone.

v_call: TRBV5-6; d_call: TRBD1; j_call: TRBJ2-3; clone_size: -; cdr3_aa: CASSAPGQGRTDTQYF; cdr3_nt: TGTGCCAGCAGCGCCCCGGGACAGGGGCGCACAGATACGCAGTATTTT
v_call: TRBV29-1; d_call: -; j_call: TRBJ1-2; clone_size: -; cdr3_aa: CSVDLGGAYGYTF; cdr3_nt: TGCAGCGTTGATCTTGGGGGCGCGTATGGCTACACCTTC
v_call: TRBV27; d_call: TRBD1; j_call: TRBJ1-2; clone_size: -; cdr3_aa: CASSLRTGTGYTF; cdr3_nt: TGTGCCAGCAGTTTGAGGACAGGGACTGGCTACACCTTC
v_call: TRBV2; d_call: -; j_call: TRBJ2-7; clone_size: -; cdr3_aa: CASSEGREAEQYF; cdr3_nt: TGTGCCAGCAGTGAGGGCAGGGAGGCCGAGCAGTACTTC
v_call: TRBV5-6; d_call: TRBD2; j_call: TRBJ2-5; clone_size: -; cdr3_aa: CASSLSGNQETQYF; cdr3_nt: TGTGCCAGCAGTCTTAGCGGGAACCAAGAGACCCAGTACTTC
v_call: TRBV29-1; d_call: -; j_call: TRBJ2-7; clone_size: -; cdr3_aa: CSVVKRGYEQYF; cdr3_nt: TGCAGCGTTGTTAAAAGAGGATACGAGCAGTACTTC
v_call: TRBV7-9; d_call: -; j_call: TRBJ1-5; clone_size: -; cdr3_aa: CASSLLALNQPQHF; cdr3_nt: TGTGCCAGCAGCTTATTGGCCCTGAATCAGCCCCAGCATTTT
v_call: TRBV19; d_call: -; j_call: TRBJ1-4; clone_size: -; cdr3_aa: CASSIRQGYGFGEKLFF; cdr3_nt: TGTGCCAGTAGCATCCGCCAGGGGTATGGCTTCGGTGAAAAACTGTTTTTT
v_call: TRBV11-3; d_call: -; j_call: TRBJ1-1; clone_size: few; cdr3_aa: CASSLTRQTEAFF; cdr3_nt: TGTGCCAGCAGCTTAACTCGACAGACTGAAGCTTTCTTT
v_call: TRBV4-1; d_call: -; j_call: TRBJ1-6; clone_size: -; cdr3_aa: CASSHPPSSYNSPLHF; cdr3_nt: TGCGCCAGCAGCCACCCCCCGAGCTCCTATAATTCACCCCTCCACTTT
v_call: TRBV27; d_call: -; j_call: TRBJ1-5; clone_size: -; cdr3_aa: CASRPGVYSNQPQHF; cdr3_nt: TGTGCCAGCAGGCCGGGGGTCTATAGCAATCAGCCCCAGCATTTT
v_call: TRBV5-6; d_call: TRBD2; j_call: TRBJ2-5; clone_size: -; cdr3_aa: CASSLASGGPLQETQYF; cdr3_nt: TGTGCCAGCAGCCTCGCTAGCGGGGGGCCACTCCAAGAGACCCAGTACTTC
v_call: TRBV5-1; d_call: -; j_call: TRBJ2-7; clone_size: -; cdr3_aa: CASSAEPRYEQYF; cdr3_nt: TGCGCCAGCAGCGCTGAACCCAGGTACGAGCAGTACTTC
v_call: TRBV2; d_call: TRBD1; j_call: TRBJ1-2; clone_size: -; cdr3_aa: CASSGRDRDLNYGYTF; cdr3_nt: TGTGCCAGCAGTGGACGGGACAGGGATCTTAACTATGGCTACACCTTC
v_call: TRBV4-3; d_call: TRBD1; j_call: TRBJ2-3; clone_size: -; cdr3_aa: CASSQRQGSPDTQYF; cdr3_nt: TGCGCCAGCAGCCAGAGACAGGGGTCGCCAGATACGCAGTATTTT
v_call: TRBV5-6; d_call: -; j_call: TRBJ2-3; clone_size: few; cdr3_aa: CASTRQAQFSTDTQYF; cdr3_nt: TGTGCCAGCACCCGCCAGGCCCAATTTAGCACAGATACGCAGTATTTT
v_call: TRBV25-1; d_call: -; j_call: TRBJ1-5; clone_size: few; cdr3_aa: CASSAGHGGQPQHF; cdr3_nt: TGTGCCAGCAGTGCGGGACATGGAGGACAGCCCCAGCATTTT
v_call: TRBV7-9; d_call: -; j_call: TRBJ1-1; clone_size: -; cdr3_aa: CASQGRTEAFF; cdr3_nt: TGTGCCAGCCAGGGCAGGACTGAAGCTTTCTTT
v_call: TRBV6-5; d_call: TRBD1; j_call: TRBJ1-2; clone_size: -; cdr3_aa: CASSYSDRDRIGYTF; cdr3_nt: TGTGCCAGCAGTTACTCGGACAGGGACCGGATTGGCTACACCTTC
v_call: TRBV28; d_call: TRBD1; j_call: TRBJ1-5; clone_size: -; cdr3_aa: CASRYGQGRNQPQHF; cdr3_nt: TGTGCCAGCAGGTATGGACAGGGCCGCAATCAGCCCCAGCATTTT
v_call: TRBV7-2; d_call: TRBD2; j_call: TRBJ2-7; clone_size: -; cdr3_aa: CASSLYLAGGTYEQYF; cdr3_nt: TGTGCCAGCAGCCTTTACTTAGCGGGAGGAACCTACGAGCAGTACTTC
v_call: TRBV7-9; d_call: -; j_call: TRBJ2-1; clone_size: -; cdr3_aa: CASRRDNEQFF; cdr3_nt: TGTGCCAGCAGACGAGACAATGAGCAGTTCTTC
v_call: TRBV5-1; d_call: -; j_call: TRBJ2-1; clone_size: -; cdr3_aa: CASSLALYNEQFF; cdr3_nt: TGCGCCAGCAGCTTGGCCCTTTACAATGAGCAGTTCTTC
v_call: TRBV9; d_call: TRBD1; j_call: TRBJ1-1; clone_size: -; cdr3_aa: CASSVSGQGAEAFF; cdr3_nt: TGTGCCAGCAGCGTATCCGGACAGGGGGCTGAAGCTTTCTTT
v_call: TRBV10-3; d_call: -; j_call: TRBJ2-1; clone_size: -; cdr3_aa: CAISPSSYNEQFF; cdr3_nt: TGTGCCATCAGTCCTAGCTCCTACAATGAGCAGTTCTTC
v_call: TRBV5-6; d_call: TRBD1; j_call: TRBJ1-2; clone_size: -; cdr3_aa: CASSRQGDDGYTF; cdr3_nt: TGTGCCAGCAGCCGACAGGGGGATGATGGCTACACCTTC
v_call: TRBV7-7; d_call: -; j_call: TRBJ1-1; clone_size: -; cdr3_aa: CASSLNRDTEAFF; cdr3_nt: TGTGCTAGCAGCTTAAATCGTGACACTGAAGCTTTCTTT
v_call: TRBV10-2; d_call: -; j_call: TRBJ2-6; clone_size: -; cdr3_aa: CASSLTRDSGANVLTF; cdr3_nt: TGCGCCAGCAGTCTGACCCGGGACTCTGGGGCCAACGTCCTGACTTTC
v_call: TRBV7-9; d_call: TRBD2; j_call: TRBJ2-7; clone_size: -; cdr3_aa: CASSPSLAAAYEQYF; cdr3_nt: TGTGCCAGCAGCCCGAGTCTAGCGGCAGCCTACGAGCAGTACTTC
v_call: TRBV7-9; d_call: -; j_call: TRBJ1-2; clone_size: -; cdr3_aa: CASSSTHYGYTF; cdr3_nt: TGTGCCAGCAGCTCGACTCACTATGGCTACACCTTC
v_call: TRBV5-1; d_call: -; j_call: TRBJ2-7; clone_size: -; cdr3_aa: CASRREEGLYNEQYF; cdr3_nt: TGCGCCAGCAGGCGTGAGGAGGGGCTCTATAACGAGCAGTACTTC
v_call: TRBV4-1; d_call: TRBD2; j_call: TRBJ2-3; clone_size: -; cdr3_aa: CASSPLTSLITDTQYF; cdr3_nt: TGCGCCAGCAGCCCTTTGACTAGCCTTATCACAGATACGCAGTATTTT